The entry below describes one TCR beta chain. This sample was taken from a study of blood T cell repertoires in COVID-19. About the research overall: T cells, B-cell-depleted T cells, or PBMCs provided the cDNA or gDNA that served as material.

TCRdb keeps only in-frame clones here, not all; method: immunoSEQ multiplex PCR. The sample contains 250,000 to 300,000 clones, approximately 91% of which appear only once. The study recruited people aged roughly 18 to 100 years across around 23 US areas. This TCR derives from a woman between 35 and 50 years old with acute COVID-19. The specimen was PBMCs or T cells enriched from blood (not recorded which).

The CDR3 DNA follows: TGTGCCATCAGTGTGCTAGGGGCGGGGGAGACCCAGTACTTC. Amino acids: CAISVLGAGETQYF. The chain uses TRBV10-3 and TRBJ2-5; a weak D match, TRBD2 (6 bases). Germline V CDR1 and CDR2: ENHRY, SYGVKD. Trimming stripped 4 bases from V and 5 bases from J, with 14 bases between. The CDR3 extends over 14 amino acids.